The text below deals with one T cell receptor (beta chain). These data originate in a study of T cell changes during pregnancy in multiple sclerosis. The CDR3 loop spans 16 amino acids. J gave up 1 base and V 2 bases, and 6 bases lay outside the gene matches. CDR1 is MDHEN, CDR2 SYDVKM, per germline. TCRdb's table, derived via immunoSEQ multiplex PCR, lists solely in-frame clones and lacks some. This table holds about 98,000 clones, around 92% found once. This chain connects TRBV28 to TRBJ2-7; TRBD1 aligns across 9 bases. This sample comprised peripheral blood, obtained after pregnancy. The receptor was derived from a female donor in good health, enrolled as a control in a pregnancy study. DNA of the CDR3: TGTGCCAGCAGTTTAGGAGGGACAGGGTGGTCCTACGAGCAGTACTTC. This translates into CASSLGGTGWSYEQYF.